The entry below gives a single TCR beta chain sequence along with its context. Only in-frame clones appear in the TCRdb table, and some are missing; sequencing was by immunoSEQ multiplex PCR. Counted here are some 460,000 clones, approximately 90% occurring once; the ten biggest clones make up under 2%. These data are taken from a study of blood T cell repertoires in COVID-19. As for the study in general: The cDNA or gDNA used as material had been derived from T cells, B-cell-depleted T cells, or PBMCs.

This CDR3 comprises 15 residues. Germline CDR1 is MGHRA and CDR2 is YSYEKL. V dropped 2 bases and J dropped 1 base, with 9 bases sitting between them. Sequencing input: PBMCs or T cells enriched from blood (not recorded which). The chain carries TRBV4-1 and TRBJ1-5; no firm D call. This TCR was sampled from a woman in her late teens or twenties with acute COVID-19. CDR3: CASSQMFRSNQPQHF. The CDR3 nucleotides read TGCGCCAGCAGCCAAATGTTCAGAAGCAATCAGCCCCAGCATTTT.